Sequencing of this T cell receptor beta chain was carried out in a study of read filtering for tumor transcriptome and immune sequencing (dated by TCRdb to between 2020 and 2021). For context, the study as a whole: Of the patients in the cohort, 17 were male and 14 to 15 were female, and their mean age was around 66 years, with a range of about 40 to 85. Under revised international staging, roughly 8 patients fell into R-ISS I, more than 15 into R-ISS II and over 5 into R-ISS III. After DNase treatment, whole-transcriptome libraries were prepared using the TruSeq RNA Access Library Prep Kit. TCR-region mapped reads per sample ranged from about 4.05 to 11 million with IR-seq versus only roughly 75 to 1273 with RNA-seq. TCR repertoires obtained by targeted immune repertoire sequencing and by bulk whole-transcriptome sequencing performed on the same bone marrow samples were compared. A main aim was a read-filtering strategy for immune repertoire data, specifically whether clonotypes supported by a single read should be removed. Points the paper makes about the study in general: Removing single-read clonotypes increased the correlation between IR-seq and RNA-seq shared clonotype proportions. IR-seq captured clonotypes at much higher depth and more reliably than RNA-seq, and smaller IR-seq throughput sufficed to identify most shared clonotypes. The sorted CD138-negative fraction was a mixed bone marrow immune population, not purified T cells. In IR-seq, single-read clonotypes were about 81.9% of clonotypes but approximately 4% of total reads; in RNA-seq they were 60% to 75% of clonotypes and about 40% of reads.

Each patient had bone marrow sampled at the time of active disease. Isolation of bone marrow mononuclear cells was performed by Ficoll-Hypaque density gradient centrifugation. Myeloma plasma cells were removed and CD138-negative cells were collected by negative selection after labeling with CD138 magnetic microbeads on a MACS separator. The purity of the isolated cells was checked by flow cytometry with CD138 antibodies on an Attune NxT. Total RNA was extracted using TRIzol reagent and was quantified on a NanoDrop spectrophotometer. Paired RNA-seq and IR-seq were performed on the CD138-negative bone marrow sample of each patient. This clonotype has a count of ten or more. This clone's antigen is unknown. One base away there is no much larger clone; base qualities are not given. TCR libraries were built from roughly 370 ng RNA with the Immunoverse kit, using molecular barcoded adaptors covering alpha/delta and beta/gamma chains. TCR library preparation was performed with the same RNA that was used for transcriptome sequencing. Sequencing of the TCR libraries was done on an Illumina HiSeq 4000 with 2 x 150 cycles. The study's processing was this. MiXCR aligned TCR reads to human V, D, J and C references and assembled the aligned reads into CDR3 clonotypes, with quality filtering and error correction included. Clonotype counts and gene usage diversity were analyzed with the tcR package in R. For inspection of raw mapping reads, RNA-seq reads were mapped by STAR aligner version 2.5.3a onto GRCh37 of the human genome. IR-seq fastq files were randomly downsampled with Seqtk 1.3 to test the effect of sequencing depth on detected clonotypes. TCRdb cleaned the public reads at Q25 with fastp, built clones with MiXCR and kept in-frame beta chains. Each entry merges the rows of one CDR3 protein and shows their most common DNA and genes. These V and J calls originate from TCRdb's pipeline instead of the authors' own analysis. The sample yields about 38,000 distinct CDR3 sequences; roughly 13% were counted once. The top ten clonotypes cover 25% to 30% of the sample.

Trimming leaves V shorter by 5 bases and J shorter by 2 bases, with the junction holding 9 bases beyond the gene matches. Inclusive of the bounding cysteine and phenylalanine, the CDR3 is 16 residues long. Only the CDR3 part of the read is kept: 48 bases, read in frame from the first base. Based on the germline V gene (reference sequence), the CDR1 and CDR2 sequences are SEHNR and FQNEAQ. Here the chain combines TRBV7-9 and TRBJ2-1, with TRBD2 matching 7 junction bases. Sequencing used a population of CD138-negative cells sorted from bone marrow. The cell subset or site label, read with the paper, signifies: bone marrow mononuclear cells depleted of CD138+ plasma/myeloma cells by negative magnetic selection. The source of this sequence is a donor aged 40 or over with multiple myeloma. The encoded CDR3 is CASSRQRGGAYNEQFF. The DNA sequence is TGTGCCAGCAGCCGACAGCGGGGTGGGGCCTACAATGAGCAGTTCTTC.